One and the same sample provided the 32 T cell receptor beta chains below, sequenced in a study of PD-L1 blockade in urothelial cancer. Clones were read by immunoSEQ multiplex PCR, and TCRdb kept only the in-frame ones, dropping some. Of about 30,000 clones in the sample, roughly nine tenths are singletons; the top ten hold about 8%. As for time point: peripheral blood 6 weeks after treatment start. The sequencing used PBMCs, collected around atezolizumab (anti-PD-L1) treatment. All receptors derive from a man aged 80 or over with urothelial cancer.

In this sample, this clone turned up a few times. The CDR3 bases are TGTGCCAGCAGTTCAGGGGGCTATGGCTACACCTTC. Its translation is CASSSGGYGYTF. The V gene is TRBV7-2, the J gene TRBJ1-2; 7 bases match TRBD1. Germline CDR1 and CDR2: SGHTA and FQGNSA. Trimming cost V 6 bases and J 4 bases; bases outside gene matches: 2. The CDR3 loop spans 12 amino acids.

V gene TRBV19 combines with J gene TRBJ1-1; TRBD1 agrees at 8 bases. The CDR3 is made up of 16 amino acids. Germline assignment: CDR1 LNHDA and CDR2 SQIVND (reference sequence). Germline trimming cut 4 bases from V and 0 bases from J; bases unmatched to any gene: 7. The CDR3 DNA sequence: TGTGCCAGTAGTAAACAGGGGGTAAAGATGAACACTGAAGCTTTCTTT. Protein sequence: CASSKQGVKMNTEAFF.

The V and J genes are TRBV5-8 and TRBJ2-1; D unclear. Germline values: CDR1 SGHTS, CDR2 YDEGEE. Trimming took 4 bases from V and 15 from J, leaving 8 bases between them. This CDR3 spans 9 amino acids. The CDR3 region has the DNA TGTGCCAGCAGCCCGAGTGGGTTCTTC. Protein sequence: CASSPSGFF.

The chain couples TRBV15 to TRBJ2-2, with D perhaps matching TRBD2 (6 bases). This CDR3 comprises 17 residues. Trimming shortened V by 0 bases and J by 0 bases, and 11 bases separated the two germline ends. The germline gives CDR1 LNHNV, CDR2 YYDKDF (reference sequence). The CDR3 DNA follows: TGTGCCACCAGCAGAGATCGGGGGACTGCGAACACCGGGGAGCTGTTTTTT. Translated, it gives CATSRDRGTANTGELFF.

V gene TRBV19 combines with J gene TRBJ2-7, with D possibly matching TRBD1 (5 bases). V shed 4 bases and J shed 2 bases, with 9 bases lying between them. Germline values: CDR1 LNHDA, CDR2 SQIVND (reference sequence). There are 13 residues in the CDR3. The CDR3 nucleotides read TGTGCCAGTAGTAATACAGGAACCTACGAGCAGTACTTC. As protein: CASSNTGTYEQYF.

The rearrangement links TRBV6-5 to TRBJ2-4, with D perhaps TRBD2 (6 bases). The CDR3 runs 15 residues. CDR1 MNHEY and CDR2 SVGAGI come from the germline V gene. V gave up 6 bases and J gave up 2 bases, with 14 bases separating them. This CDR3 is CASSQLGGTKNIQYF. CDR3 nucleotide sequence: TGTGCCAGCAGCCAATTGGGGGGTACCAAAAACATTCAGTACTTC.

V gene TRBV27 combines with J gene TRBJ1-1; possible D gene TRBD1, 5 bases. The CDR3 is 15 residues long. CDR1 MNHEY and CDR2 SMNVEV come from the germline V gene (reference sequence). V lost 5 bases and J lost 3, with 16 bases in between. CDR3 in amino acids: CASSQDRLGHTEAFF. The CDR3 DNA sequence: TGTGCCAGCAGTCAAGACAGACTAGGACACACTGAAGCTTTCTTT.

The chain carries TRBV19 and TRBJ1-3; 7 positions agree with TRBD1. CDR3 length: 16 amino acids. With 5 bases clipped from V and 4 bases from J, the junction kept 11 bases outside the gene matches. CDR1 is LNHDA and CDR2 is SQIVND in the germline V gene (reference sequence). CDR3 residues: CASSPQGGPRGNTIYF. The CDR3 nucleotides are TGTGCCAGTAGTCCTCAGGGGGGCCCAAGAGGAAACACCATATATTTT.

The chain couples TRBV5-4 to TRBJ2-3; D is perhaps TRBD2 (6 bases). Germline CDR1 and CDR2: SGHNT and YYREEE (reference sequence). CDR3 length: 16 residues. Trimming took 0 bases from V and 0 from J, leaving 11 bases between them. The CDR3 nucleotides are TGTGCCAGCAGCTTGGCGGGACTCCCTAGCACAGATACGCAGTATTTT. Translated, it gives CASSLAGLPSTDTQYF.

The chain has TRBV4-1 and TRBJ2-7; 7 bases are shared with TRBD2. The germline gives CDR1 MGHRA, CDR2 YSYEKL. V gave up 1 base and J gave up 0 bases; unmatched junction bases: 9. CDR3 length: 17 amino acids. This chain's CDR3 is CASSQVLSAGSSYEQYF. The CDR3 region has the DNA TGCGCCAGCAGCCAAGTCTTATCAGCGGGAAGCTCCTACGAGCAGTACTTC.

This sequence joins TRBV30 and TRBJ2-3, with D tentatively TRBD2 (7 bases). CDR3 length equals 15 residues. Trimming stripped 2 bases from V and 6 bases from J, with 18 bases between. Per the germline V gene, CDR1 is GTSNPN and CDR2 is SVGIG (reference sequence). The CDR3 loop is CAWSTGGAKVDTQYF. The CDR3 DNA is TGTGCCTGGAGTACGGGGGGCGCAAAGGTTGATACGCAGTATTTT. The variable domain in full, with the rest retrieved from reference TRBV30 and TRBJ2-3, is SQTIHQWPATLVQPVGSPLSLECTVEGTSNPNLYWYRQAAGRGLQLLFYSVGIGQISSEVPQNLSASRPQDRQFILSSKKLLLSDSGFYLCAWSTGGAKVDTQYFGPGTRLTVL.

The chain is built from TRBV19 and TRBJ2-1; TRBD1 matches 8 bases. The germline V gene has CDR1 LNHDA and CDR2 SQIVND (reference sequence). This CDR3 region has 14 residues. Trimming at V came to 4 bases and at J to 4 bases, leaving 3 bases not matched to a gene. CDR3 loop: CASSTGGWYNEQFF. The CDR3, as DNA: TGTGCCAGTAGTACAGGGGGCTGGTACAATGAGCAGTTCTTC.

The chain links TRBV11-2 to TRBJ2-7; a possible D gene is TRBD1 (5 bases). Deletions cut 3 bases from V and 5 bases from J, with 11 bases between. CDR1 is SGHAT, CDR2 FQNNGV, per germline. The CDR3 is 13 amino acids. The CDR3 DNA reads TGTGCCAGCAGCTTGGGGCAGGGTGACGAGCAGTACTTC. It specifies CASSLGQGDEQYF.

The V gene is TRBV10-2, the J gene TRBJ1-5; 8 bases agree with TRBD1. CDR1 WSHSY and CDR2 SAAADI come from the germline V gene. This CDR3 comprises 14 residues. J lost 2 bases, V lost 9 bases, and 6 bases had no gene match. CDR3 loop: CASRQGSGNQPQHF. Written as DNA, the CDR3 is TGCGCCAGTCGACAGGGGTCAGGCAATCAGCCCCAGCATTTT.

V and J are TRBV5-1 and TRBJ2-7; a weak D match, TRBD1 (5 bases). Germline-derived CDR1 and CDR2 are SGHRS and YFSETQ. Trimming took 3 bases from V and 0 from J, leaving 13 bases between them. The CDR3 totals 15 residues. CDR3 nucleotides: TGCGCCAGCAGCTCCTCAGGGTCTAGCTCCTACGAGCAGTACTTC. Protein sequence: CASSSSGSSSYEQYF.

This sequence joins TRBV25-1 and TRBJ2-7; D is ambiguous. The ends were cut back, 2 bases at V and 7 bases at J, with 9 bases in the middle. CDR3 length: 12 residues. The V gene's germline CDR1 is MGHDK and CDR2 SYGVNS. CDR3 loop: CASSENLREQYF. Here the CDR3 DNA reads TGTGCCAGCAGTGAAAACCTCCGGGAGCAGTACTTC.

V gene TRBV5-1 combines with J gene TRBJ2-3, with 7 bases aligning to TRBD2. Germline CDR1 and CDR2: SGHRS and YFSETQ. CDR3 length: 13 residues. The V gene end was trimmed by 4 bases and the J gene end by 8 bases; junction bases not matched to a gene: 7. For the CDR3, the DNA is TGCGCCAGCAGCCCTTCTAGCGGCGGTACGCAGTATTTT. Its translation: CASSPSSGGTQYF.

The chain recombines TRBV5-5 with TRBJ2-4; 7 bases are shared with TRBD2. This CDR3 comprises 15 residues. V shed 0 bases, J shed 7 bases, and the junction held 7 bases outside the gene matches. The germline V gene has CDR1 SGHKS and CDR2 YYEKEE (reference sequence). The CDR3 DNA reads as TGTGCCAGCAGCTTGGAGACGGGAGGTTGGAACATTCAGTACTTC. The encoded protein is CASSLETGGWNIQYF. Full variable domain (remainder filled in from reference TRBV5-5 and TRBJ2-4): DAGVTQSPTHLIKTRGQQVTLRCSPISGHKSVSWYQQVLGQGPQFIFQYYEKEERGRGNFPDRFSARQFPNYSSELNVNALLLGDSALYLCASSLETGGWNIQYFGAGTRLSVL.

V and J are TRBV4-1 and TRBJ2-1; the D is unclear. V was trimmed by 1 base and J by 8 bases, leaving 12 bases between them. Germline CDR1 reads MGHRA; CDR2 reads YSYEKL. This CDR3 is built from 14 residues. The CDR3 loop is CASSQGPIRDEQFF. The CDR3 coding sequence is TGCGCCAGCAGCCAAGGGCCCATTCGGGATGAGCAGTTCTTC.

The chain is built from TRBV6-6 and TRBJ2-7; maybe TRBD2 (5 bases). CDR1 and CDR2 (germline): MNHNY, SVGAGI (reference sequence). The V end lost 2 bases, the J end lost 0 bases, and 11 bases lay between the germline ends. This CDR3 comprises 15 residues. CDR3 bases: TGTGCCAGCAGTTACGGCCTCGGGGTCTCCTACGAGCAGTACTTC. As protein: CASSYGLGVSYEQYF.

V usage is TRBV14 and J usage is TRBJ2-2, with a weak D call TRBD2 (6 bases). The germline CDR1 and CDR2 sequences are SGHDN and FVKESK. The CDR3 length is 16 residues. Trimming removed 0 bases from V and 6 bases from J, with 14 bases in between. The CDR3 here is CASSQDVREPPGELFF. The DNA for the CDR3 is TGTGCCAGCAGCCAAGATGTTCGGGAGCCCCCCGGGGAGCTGTTTTTT.

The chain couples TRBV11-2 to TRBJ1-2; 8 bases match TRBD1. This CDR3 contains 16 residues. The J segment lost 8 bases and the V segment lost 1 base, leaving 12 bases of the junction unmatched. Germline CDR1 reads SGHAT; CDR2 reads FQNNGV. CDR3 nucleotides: TGTGCCAGCAGCTTAGCGCTGGCAGGGGGCGCAGGAGGCTACACCTTC. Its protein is CASSLALAGGAGGYTF.

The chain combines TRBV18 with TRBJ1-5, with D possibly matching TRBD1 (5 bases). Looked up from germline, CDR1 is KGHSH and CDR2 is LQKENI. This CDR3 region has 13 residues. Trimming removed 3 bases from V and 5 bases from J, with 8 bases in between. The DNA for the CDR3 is TGTGCCAGCTCACCCGACAGAGATCAGCCCCAGCATTTT. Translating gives CASSPDRDQPQHF.

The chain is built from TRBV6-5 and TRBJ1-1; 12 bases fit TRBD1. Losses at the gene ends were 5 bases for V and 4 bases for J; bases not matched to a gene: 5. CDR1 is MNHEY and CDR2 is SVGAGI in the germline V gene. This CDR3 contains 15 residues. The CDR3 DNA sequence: TGTGCCAGCAGTCCGGGGACAGGGGGCGGCACTGAAGCTTTCTTT. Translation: CASSPGTGGGTEAFF.

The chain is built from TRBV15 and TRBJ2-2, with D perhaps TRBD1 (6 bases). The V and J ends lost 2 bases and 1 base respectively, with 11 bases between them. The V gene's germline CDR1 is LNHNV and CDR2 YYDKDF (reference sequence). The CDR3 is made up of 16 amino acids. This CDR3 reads CATSRRTVLNTGELFF. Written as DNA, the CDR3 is TGTGCCACCAGCAGACGGACAGTTCTGAACACCGGGGAGCTGTTTTTT.

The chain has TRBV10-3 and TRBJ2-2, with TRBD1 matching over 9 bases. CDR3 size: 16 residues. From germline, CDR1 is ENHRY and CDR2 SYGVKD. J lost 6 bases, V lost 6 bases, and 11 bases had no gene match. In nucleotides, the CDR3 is TGTGCCATCAGGGGGTCCGGGACAGGGCGGGCCGGGGAGCTGTTTTTT. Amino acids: CAIRGSGTGRAGELFF.

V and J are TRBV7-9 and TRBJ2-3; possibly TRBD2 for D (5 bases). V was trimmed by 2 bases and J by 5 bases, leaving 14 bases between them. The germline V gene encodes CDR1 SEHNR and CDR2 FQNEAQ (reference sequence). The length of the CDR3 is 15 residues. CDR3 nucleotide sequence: TGTGCCAGCAGCTTAAACCGCATCCGGGGAGATACGCAGTATTTT. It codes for CASSLNRIRGDTQYF.

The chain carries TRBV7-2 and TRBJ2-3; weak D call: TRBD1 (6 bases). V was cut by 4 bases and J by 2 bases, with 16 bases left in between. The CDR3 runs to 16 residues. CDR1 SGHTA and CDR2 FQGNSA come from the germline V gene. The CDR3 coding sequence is TGTGCCAGCAGCTCCGGGACAAGGGGTCCCACAGATACGCAGTATTTT. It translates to CASSSGTRGPTDTQYF.

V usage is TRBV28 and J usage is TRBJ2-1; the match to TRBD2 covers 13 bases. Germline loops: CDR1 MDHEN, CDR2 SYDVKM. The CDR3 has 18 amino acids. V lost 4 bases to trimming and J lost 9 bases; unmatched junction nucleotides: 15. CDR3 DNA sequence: TGTGCCAGCAGTTCGGCCTTCCCACTAGCGGGAGGGTCTCGTGAGCAGTTCTTC. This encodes CASSSAFPLAGGSREQFF. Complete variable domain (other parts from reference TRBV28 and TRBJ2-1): DVKVTQSSRYLVKRTGEKVFLECVQDMDHENMFWYRQDPGLGLRLIYFSYDVKMKEKGDIPEGYSVSREKKERFSLILESASTNQTSMYLCASSSAFPLAGGSREQFFGPGTRLTVL.

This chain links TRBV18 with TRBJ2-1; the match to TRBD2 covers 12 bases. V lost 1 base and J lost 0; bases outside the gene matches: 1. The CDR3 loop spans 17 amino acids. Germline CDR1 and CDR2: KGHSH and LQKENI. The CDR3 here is CASSPLTSGSSYNEQFF. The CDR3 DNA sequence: TGTGCCAGCTCACCACTGACTAGCGGGAGCTCCTACAATGAGCAGTTCTTC.

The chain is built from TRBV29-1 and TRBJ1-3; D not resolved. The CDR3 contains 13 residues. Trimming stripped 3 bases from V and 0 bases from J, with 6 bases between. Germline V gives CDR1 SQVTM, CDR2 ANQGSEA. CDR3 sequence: CSVEYSSGNTIYF. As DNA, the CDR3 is TGCAGCGTTGAGTACAGCTCTGGAAACACCATATATTTT.

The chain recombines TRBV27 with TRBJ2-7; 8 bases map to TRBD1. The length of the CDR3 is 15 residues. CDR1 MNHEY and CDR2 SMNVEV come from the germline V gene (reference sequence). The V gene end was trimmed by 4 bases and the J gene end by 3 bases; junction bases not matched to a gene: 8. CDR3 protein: CASSYRTGRVYEQYF. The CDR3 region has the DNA TGTGCCAGCAGTTACCGGACAGGGCGCGTCTACGAGCAGTACTTC.